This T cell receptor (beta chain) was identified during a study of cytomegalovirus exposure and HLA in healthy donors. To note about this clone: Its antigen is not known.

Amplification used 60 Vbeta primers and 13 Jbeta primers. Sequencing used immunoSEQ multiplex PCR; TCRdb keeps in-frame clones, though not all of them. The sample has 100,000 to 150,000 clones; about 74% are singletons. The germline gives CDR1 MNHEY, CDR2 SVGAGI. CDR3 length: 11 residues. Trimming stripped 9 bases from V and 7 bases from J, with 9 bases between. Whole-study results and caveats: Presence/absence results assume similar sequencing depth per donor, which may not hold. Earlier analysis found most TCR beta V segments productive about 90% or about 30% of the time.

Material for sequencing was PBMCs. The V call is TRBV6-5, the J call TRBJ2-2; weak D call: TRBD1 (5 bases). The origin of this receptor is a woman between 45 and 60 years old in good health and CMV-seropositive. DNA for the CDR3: TGTGCCAGTATCGACAGCGGGGAGCTGTTTTTT. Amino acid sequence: CASIDSGELFF.